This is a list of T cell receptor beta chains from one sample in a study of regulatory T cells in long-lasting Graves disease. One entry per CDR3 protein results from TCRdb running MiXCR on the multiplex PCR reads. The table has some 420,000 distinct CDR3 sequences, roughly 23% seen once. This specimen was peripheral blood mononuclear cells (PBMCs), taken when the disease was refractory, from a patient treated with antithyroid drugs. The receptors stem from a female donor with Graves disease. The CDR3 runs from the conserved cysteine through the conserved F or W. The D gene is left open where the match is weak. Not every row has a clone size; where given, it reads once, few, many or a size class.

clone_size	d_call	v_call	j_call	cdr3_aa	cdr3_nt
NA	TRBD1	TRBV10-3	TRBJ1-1	CAISDAGTGSFEAFF	TGTGCCATCAGTGATGCAGGGACAGGGTCGTTTGAAGCTTTCTTT
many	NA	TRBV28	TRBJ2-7	CASSQLGSYEQYF	TGTGCCAGCAGTCAGCTCGGATCCTACGAGCAGTACTTC
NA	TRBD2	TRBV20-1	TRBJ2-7	CSTIPSGGSYEQYF	TGCAGTACTATACCCTCGGGGGGGTCCTACGAGCAGTACTTC
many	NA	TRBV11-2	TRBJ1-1	CASRSIRESTEAFF	TGTGCCAGCAGGTCGATCAGGGAGAGCACTGAAGCTTTCTTT
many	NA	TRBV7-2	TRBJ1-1	CASSSLQVNTEAFF	TGTGCCAGCAGCTCTCTCCAGGTAAACACTGAAGCTTTCTTT
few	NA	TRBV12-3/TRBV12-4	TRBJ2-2	CASSSGTHNTGELFF	TGTGCCAGCAGTTCTGGGACACACAACACCGGGGAGCTGTTTTTT
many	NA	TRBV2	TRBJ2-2	CASSREYTGELFF	TGTGCCAGCAGTCGGGAGTACACCGGGGAGCTGTTTTTT
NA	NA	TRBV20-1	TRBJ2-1	CSARDQRKSYNEQFF	TGCAGTGCTAGAGATCAGAGGAAATCCTACAATGAGCAGTTCTTC
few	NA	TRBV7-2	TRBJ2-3	CASSSSLAADTQYF	TGTGCCAGCAGCTCCTCCCTGGCGGCAGATACGCAGTATTTT
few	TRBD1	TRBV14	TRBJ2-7	CASSPRQGAREQYF	TGTGCCAGCAGCCCTCGACAGGGGGCGCGGGAGCAGTACTTC
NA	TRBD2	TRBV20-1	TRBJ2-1	CSAPIAGYSYNEQFF	TGCAGTGCTCCGATAGCGGGCTACTCCTACAATGAGCAGTTCTTC
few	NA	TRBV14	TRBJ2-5	CASSHRMSETQYF	TGTGCCAGCAGCCATCGCATGTCCGAGACCCAGTACTTC
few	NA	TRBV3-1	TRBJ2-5	CASSQGVRGTQYF	TGTGCCAGCAGCCAAGGAGTTCGGGGGACCCAGTACTTC
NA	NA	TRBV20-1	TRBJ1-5	CSALALIPGNQPQHF	TGCAGTGCTCTTGCGCTTATTCCGGGCAATCAGCCCCAGCATTTT
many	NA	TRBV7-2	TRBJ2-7	CASSPRGRSYEQYF	TGTGCCAGCAGCCCAAGGGGACGGAGCTACGAGCAGTACTTC
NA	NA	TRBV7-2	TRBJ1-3	CASSSILASGNTIYF	TGTGCCAGCAGCTCTATCCTGGCCTCTGGAAACACCATATATTTT
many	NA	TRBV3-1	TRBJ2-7	CASSQEHEQYF	TGTGCCAGCAGCCAAGAACACGAGCAGTACTTC
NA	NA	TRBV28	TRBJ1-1	CASRNRDRGPEAFF	TGTGCCAGCAGAAACAGGGATCGGGGCCCTGAAGCTTTCTTT
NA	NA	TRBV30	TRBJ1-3	CAWSPLRVRNTIYF	TGTGCCTGGAGCCCCCTGAGGGTACGAAACACCATATATTTT
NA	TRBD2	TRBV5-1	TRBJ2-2	CASSLRLAGASDTGELFF	TGCGCCAGCAGCCTAAGACTAGCGGGAGCGTCGGACACCGGGGAGCTGTTTTTT
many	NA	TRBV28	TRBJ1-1	CASSFAVMNTEAFF	TGTGCCAGCAGTTTTGCGGTCATGAACACTGAAGCTTTCTTT
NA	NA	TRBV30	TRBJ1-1	CAWSGWATEAFF	TGTGCCTGGAGTGGATGGGCCACTGAAGCTTTCTTT
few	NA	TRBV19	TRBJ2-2	CASSTGATGELFF	TGTGCCAGTAGTACAGGAGCCACCGGGGAGCTGTTTTTT
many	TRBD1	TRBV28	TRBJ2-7	CASSGSGTALSYEQYF	TGTGCCAGCAGCGGTTCGGGGACAGCCTTATCCTACGAGCAGTACTTC
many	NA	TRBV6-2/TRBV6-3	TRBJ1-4	CASSSPTNEKLFF	TGTGCCAGCAGTTCGCCAACTAATGAAAAACTGTTTTTT
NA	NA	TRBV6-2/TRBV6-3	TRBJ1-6	CATRATYNSPLHF	TGTGCCACCAGGGCCACCTATAATTCACCCCTCCACTTT
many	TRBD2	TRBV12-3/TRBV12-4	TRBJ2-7	CASKKGLAGDYEQYF	TGTGCCAGCAAAAAGGGACTAGCGGGGGACTACGAGCAGTACTTC
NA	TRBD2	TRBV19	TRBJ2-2	CASRGLAGEKNTGELFF	TGTGCCAGTAGGGGACTAGCGGGGGAAAAGAACACCGGGGAGCTGTTTTTT
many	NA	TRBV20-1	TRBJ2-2	CSARDWEGVNTGELFF	TGCAGTGCTAGAGATTGGGAGGGGGTGAACACCGGGGAGCTGTTTTTT
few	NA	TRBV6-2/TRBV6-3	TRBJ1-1	CASSFAGAGGTEAFF	TGTGCCAGCAGTTTTGCAGGGGCTGGGGGCACTGAAGCTTTCTTT
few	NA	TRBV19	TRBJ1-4	CASGSQARDEKLFF	TGTGCCAGTGGATCCCAGGCCAGGGACGAAAAACTGTTTTTT
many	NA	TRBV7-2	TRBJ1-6	CASSLGGLGLLHF	TGTGCCAGCAGCTTGGGGGGGCTTGGCTTACTCCACTTT
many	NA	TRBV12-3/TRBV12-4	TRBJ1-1	CASNGGNTEAFF	TGTGCCAGCAATGGGGGGAACACTGAAGCTTTCTTT